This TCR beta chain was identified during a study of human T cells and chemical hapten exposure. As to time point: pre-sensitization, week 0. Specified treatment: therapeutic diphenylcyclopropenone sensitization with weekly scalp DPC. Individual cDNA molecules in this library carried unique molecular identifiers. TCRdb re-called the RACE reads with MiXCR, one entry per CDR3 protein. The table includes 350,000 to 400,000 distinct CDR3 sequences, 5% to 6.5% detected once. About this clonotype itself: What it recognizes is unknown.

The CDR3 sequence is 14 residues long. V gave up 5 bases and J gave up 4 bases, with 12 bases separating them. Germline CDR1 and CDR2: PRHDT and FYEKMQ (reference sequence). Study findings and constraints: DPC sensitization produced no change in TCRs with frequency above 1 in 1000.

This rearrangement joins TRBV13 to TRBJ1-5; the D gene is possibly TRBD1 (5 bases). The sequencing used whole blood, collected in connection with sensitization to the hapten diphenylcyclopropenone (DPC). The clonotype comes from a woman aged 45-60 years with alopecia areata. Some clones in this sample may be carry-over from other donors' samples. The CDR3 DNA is TGTGCCAGCAGCACCGGGACCTCAAATCAGCCCCAGCATTTT. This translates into CASSTGTSNQPQHF.